A single sample gave rise to the 19 T cell receptor beta chains below, sequenced in a study of T-cell memory formation after mild COVID-19. TCRdb processed the 5' RACE reads anew with MiXCR; each CDR3 protein has one entry. Among around 510,000 distinct CDR3 sequences, about 22% were seen once, and the ten largest hold around 8.4%. Input material: PBMCs or a T cell subset sorted from them (not recorded which). These receptors all come from an adult woman who had mild COVID-19 (a few samples of this study predate the infection). Cell type and time point are not known.

This clonotype was counted only a few times. The chain carries TRBV4-2 and TRBJ1-2, with 10 bases fitting TRBD1. V dropped 6 bases and J dropped 3; count of bases not matched to a gene: 4. The CDR3 sequence is 14 residues long. CDR1 and CDR2 from the germline V gene are LGHNA and YNFKEQ. The CDR3 is CASRTGGADYGYTF. DNA of the CDR3: TGTGCCAGCAGGACAGGGGGCGCAGACTATGGCTACACCTTC.

The chain employs TRBV5-4 and TRBJ2-6; 7 nucleotides line up with TRBD2. Germline CDR1 SGHNT, CDR2 YYREEE (reference sequence). This CDR3 is 16 amino acids long. Trimming took 4 bases from V and 2 from J; bases not matched to a gene: 6. CDR3 sequence reads: CASSPVGGAGANVLTF. The CDR3 coding sequence is TGTGCCAGCAGCCCGGTGGGGGGGGCTGGGGCCAACGTCCTGACTTTC.

This clonotype was seen only a few times. In DNA form, the CDR3 reads TGTGCCACCAGTGACCCTTCTCCCGGGGTAAGCTCCTACAATGAGCAGTTCTTC. Translating gives CATSDPSPGVSSYNEQFF. The V and J genes are TRBV24-1 and TRBJ2-1; perhaps TRBD2 as D (5 bases). The V gene lost 4 bases and the J gene lost 0 bases, with 18 bases spanning the gap. From germline, CDR1 is KGHDR and CDR2 SFDVKD. The CDR3 contains 18 residues.

The J gene is TRBJ1-2, the V gene TRBV7-9; D is perhaps TRBD1 (5 bases). The V gene's germline CDR1 is SEHNR and CDR2 FQNEAQ (reference sequence). The V and J ends lost 3 bases and 3 bases respectively, with 11 bases between them. CDR3 length equals 14 residues. The CDR3 reads CASSFSGTDYGYTF. CDR3 bases: TGTGCCAGCAGCTTCTCCGGGACGGACTATGGCTACACCTTC.

The rearrangement links TRBV19 to TRBJ1-2; 7 bases fit TRBD1. V dropped 4 bases and J dropped 4; count of bases not matched to a gene: 12. Germline CDR1 reads LNHDA; CDR2 reads SQIVND (reference sequence). This CDR3 region has 16 residues. The DNA for the CDR3 is TGTGCCAGTAGTAAGATACGGGACAGACTATCCTATGGCTACACCTTC. It specifies CASSKIRDRLSYGYTF. Variable domain in full (rest from reference TRBV19 and TRBJ1-2): DGGITQSPKYLFRKEGQNVTLSCEQNLNHDAMYWYRQDPGQGLRLIYYSQIVNDFQKGDIAEGYSVSREKKESFPLTVTSAQKNPTAFYLCASSKIRDRLSYGYTFGSGTRLTVV.

The V and J genes are TRBV20-1 and TRBJ2-7; 9 bases align to TRBD1. V shed 6 bases, J shed 0 bases, and the junction held 6 bases outside the gene matches. The germline V gene encodes CDR1 DFQATT and CDR2 SNEGSKA (reference sequence). The CDR3 loop spans 14 amino acids. CDR3 sequence reads: CSARSGQGSYEQYF. The CDR3 DNA sequence: TGCAGTGCCAGGTCGGGACAGGGCTCCTACGAGCAGTACTTC.

This chain connects TRBV29-1 to TRBJ2-7, with 7 bases matching TRBD1. CDR1 is SQVTM and CDR2 is ANQGSEA in the germline V gene. CDR3 length: 14 amino acids. With 6 bases clipped from V and 6 bases from J, the junction kept 14 bases outside the gene matches. CDR3 protein: CSVASGTDIREQYF. In nucleotides, the CDR3 is TGCAGCGTCGCATCCGGGACAGATATCCGCGAGCAGTACTTC.

This clonotype was counted once. The V gene is TRBV21-1, the J gene TRBJ2-7; TRBD1, as called in the table, went unchecked against the DNA. TRBV21-1 is reported as a pseudogene. The CDR3 extends over 14 amino acids. CDR3 loop: CASSSYRVSYEQYF. CDR3 DNA: TGTGCCAGCAGCAGTTACAGGGTATCCTACGAGCAGTACTTC.

In its sample, this clonotype was seen a few times. The chain carries TRBV12-3 or TRBV12-4 and TRBJ2-1, with TRBD1 matching 10 bases. After removal of 1 base from V and 3 bases from J, the junction contained 3 bases not matched to a gene. The CDR3 totals 16 residues. Here the CDR3 DNA reads TGTGCCAGCAGTTTAGTAGGGACAGGGGTCTACAATGAGCAGTTCTTC. It translates to CASSLVGTGVYNEQFF.

This chain uses TRBV20-1 with TRBJ1-5, with D uncertain. Germline values: CDR1 DFQATT, CDR2 SNEGSKA (reference sequence). Trimming shortened V by 5 bases and J by 4 bases, and 9 bases separated the two germline ends. This CDR3 comprises 12 residues. CDR3 protein: CSALMGNQPQHF. The CDR3 region has the DNA TGCAGTGCTCTGATGGGTAATCAGCCCCAGCATTTT.

The gene calls are TRBV7-2 and TRBJ2-7; 8 bases map to TRBD1. V trimming: 5 bases; J trimming: 6 bases; junction bases outside the gene matches: 3. CDR3 length equals 12 residues. Germline V lookup: CDR1 SGHTA, CDR2 FQGNSA. Here the CDR3 reads CASSTGGTEQYF. As DNA, the CDR3 is TGTGCCAGCAGCACAGGGGGAACCGAGCAGTACTTC.

This clonotype was seen a handful of times. The chain carries TRBV20-1 and TRBJ2-5; maybe TRBD1 (6 bases). Trimming stripped 1 base from V and 7 bases from J, with 13 bases between. Germline V gives CDR1 DFQATT, CDR2 SNEGSKA (reference sequence). The CDR3 is made up of 13 amino acids. The CDR3 DNA sequence: TGCAGTGCTAGAGTCCAGGGGATCGGGACCCAGTACTTC. This encodes CSARVQGIGTQYF.

This clonotype has more than one count but fewer than ten. The chain carries TRBV7-9 and TRBJ2-1; D is possibly TRBD1 or TRBD2 (5 bases each). Per the germline V gene, CDR1 is SEHNR and CDR2 is FQNEAQ (reference sequence). The CDR3 length is 14 residues. The germline V and J ends were trimmed by 7 bases and 2 bases, with 12 bases remaining between them. CDR3 in amino acids: CASIPGPPYNEQFF. CDR3 bases: TGTGCCAGCATCCCGGGACCCCCCTACAATGAGCAGTTCTTC.

A few counts support this clonotype. The chain combines TRBV12-3 or TRBV12-4 with TRBJ2-3; a weak D match, TRBD1 (6 bases). The CDR3 spans 14 residues. V was clipped by 2 bases and J by 4 bases, with 10 bases between them. In nucleotides, the CDR3 is TGTGCCAGCAGTTTACTGACAGGTTCAGATACGCAGTATTTT. Its translation: CASSLLTGSDTQYF.

The gene calls are TRBV5-1 and TRBJ2-7; 7 bases are shared with TRBD1. J was trimmed by 5 bases and V by 3 bases; bases with no gene match: 17. The CDR3 extends over 17 amino acids. Per the germline V gene, CDR1 is SGHRS and CDR2 is YFSETQ. Written as DNA, the CDR3 is TGCGCCAGCAGCTATTCTTCCCGGGACAGTTTCGGCCACGAGCAGTACTTC. This codes for CASSYSSRDSFGHEQYF.

This clonotype occurred many times. The chain combines TRBV12-3 or TRBV12-4 with TRBJ1-1; no clear D. The V gene lost 2 bases and the J gene lost 0 bases, with 7 bases spanning the gap. The CDR3 consists of 14 residues. CDR3 residues: CASSLRAMNTEAFF. The CDR3 DNA reads as TGTGCCAGCAGTTTAAGGGCGATGAACACTGAAGCTTTCTTT.

This clonotype was detected a few times. The rearrangement uses TRBV6-5 and TRBJ2-1; 9 nucleotides match TRBD2. V shed 5 bases, J shed 4 bases, and the junction held 12 bases outside the gene matches. CDR1 and CDR2 from the germline V gene are MNHEY and SVGAGI. This CDR3 is built from 17 residues. The CDR3 spells CASSPNSGSVGYNEQFF. In DNA form, the CDR3 reads TGTGCCAGCAGTCCTAATAGCGGGAGTGTTGGGTACAATGAGCAGTTCTTC.

The chain combines TRBV18 with TRBJ2-1, with 13 bases lining up with TRBD2. This CDR3 region has 15 residues. The germline CDR1 and CDR2 sequences are KGHSH and LQKENI. The junction had 4 bases not matched to a gene; V was cut back by 5 bases and J by 6 bases. The CDR3 spells CASSARTSGSNEQFF. In DNA form, the CDR3 reads TGTGCCAGCTCAGCCCGGACTAGCGGGAGCAATGAGCAGTTCTTC.

This sequence joins TRBV7-3 and TRBJ2-5; 7 bases line up with TRBD1. The CDR3 contains 15 residues. J gave up 2 bases and V 1 base, and 4 bases lay outside the gene matches. Looked up from germline, CDR1 is SGHTA and CDR2 is FQGTGA. The CDR3 bases are TGTGCCAGCAGCTTAATGGGACAGCCGCAAGAGACCCAGTACTTC. Amino acids: CASSLMGQPQETQYF.